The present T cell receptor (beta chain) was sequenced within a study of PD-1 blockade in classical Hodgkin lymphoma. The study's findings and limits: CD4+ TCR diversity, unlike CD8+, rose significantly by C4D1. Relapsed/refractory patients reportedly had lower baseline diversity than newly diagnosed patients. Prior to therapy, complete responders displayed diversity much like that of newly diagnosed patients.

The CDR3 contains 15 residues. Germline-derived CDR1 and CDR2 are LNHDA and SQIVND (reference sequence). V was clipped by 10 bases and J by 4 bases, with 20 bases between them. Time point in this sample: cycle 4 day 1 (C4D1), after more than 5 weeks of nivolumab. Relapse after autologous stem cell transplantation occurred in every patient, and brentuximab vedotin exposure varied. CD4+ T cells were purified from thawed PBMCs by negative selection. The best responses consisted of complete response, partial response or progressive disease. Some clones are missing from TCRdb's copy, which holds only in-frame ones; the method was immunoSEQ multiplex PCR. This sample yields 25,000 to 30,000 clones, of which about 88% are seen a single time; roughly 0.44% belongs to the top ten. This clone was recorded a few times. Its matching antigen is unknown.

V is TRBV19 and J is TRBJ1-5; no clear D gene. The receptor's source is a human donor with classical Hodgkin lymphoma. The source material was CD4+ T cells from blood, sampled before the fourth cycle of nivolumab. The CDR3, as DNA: TGTGCCACCCATAGAACCTCCGGGTATAATCAGCCCCAGCATTTT. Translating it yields CATHRTSGYNQPQHF.